The 3 T cell receptor beta chains listed next were all sequenced from one sample in a study of T cells in Graves' hyperthyroidism and ophthalmopathy (dated by TCRdb to the late 2010s). Libraries were constructed by multiplex PCR. Sequencer: Illumina HiSeq 2000. TCR beta CDR3 regions were amplified from RNA transcripts. The first round of RT-PCR for the TCR CDR3 was performed with the HTBI primer set and the Qiagen OneStep RT-PCR kit. The raw public data were reprocessed by TCRdb itself: fastp quality trimming at Q25, MiXCR clonotype calling, in-frame beta chains only. CDR3 protein duplicates are merged, each entry listing the most common genes and DNA. This sample is represented by around 400,000 distinct CDR3 sequences; under 15% of them were singletons. The top ten clonotypes cover 9.2% of the sample. Material: blood. The receptors were gathered from a woman in her late teens or twenties with Graves' hyperthyroidism.

This clonotype occurred many times. The chain links TRBV5-1 to TRBJ1-1, with D maybe TRBD1 (5 bases). The V and J ends lost 3 bases and 1 base respectively, with 16 bases between them. Germline V gives CDR1 SGHRS, CDR2 YFSETQ. The CDR3 is made up of 16 amino acids. The CDR3 protein is CASSWIPTAQNTEAFF. CDR3 nucleotides: TGCGCCAGCAGCTGGATTCCGACAGCGCAGAACACTGAAGCTTTCTTT.

This clonotype was seen a few times. The CDR3 nucleotides are TGTGCCAGCAGCCATTCTAGCGGGGGGAGGTCCTACAATGAGCAGTTCTTC. Protein sequence: CASSHSSGGRSYNEQFF. The gene calls are TRBV7-9 and TRBJ2-1, with 11 bases fitting TRBD2. Trimming removed 5 bases from V and 1 base from J; junction bases left unmatched: 7. This CDR3 comprises 17 residues. The germline V gene has CDR1 SEHNR and CDR2 FQNEAQ (reference sequence).

This clonotype was observed a handful of times. The genes are TRBV2 and TRBJ1-5; D gene uncertain. The V gene lost 5 bases and the J gene lost 15 bases, with 14 bases spanning the gap. The CDR3 is made up of 11 amino acids. Per germline, CDR1 SNHLY and CDR2 FYNNEI. As DNA, the CDR3 is TGTGCCAGCAGTTCCGGACGGGCGTGGCATTTT. This codes for CASSSGRAWHF.